Listed below are T cell receptor beta chains from one sample, sequenced in a study of cytomegalovirus exposure and HLA in healthy donors. Sequencing was performed with immunoSEQ multiplex PCR; in TCRdb, only in-frame clones are kept and a portion is missing. Here the sample spans 95,000 to 150,000 clones, around 66% being singletons. Specimen: PBMCs. All receptors come from a man between 18 and 35 years old in good health and CMV-seronegative. CDR3s include the opening cysteine and the closing phenylalanine or tryptophan. The D gene is left open where the match is weak. Size values are once, few and many counts, or a class for expanded clones, and some rows have none.

v_call	clone_size	d_call	j_call	cdr3_nt	cdr3_aa
TRBV5-4	-	-	TRBJ2-3	TGTGCCAGCAGCTATAGCGGAACTAGCACAGATACGCAGTATTTT	CASSYSGTSTDTQYF
TRBV5-1	-	TRBD2	TRBJ2-3	TGCGCCAGCAGCCCGACTCGACTAGCGGGGGGTACAGATACGCAGTATTTT	CASSPTRLAGGTDTQYF
TRBV6-5	-	-	TRBJ1-4	TGTGCCAGCAGTTACTCCGACAGGACCAATAATGAAAAACTGTTTTTT	CASSYSDRTNNEKLFF
TRBV4-2	-	-	TRBJ2-3	TGTGCCAGCAGCCAAGAATCCAGCGCGAAGCGGGATACGCAGTATTTT	CASSQESSAKRDTQYF
TRBV28	-	-	TRBJ1-5	TGTGCCAGCGGCCAGCCCCAGCATTTT	CASGQPQHF
TRBV7-6	-	-	TRBJ2-1	TGTGCCAGCAGCTCCCCTATGGTTGAGCAGTTCTTC	CASSSPMVEQFF
TRBV15	-	-	TRBJ1-1	TGTGCCACCAGCAGAGATCGTAACACTGAAGCTTTCTTT	CATSRDRNTEAFF
TRBV5-4	few	TRBD1	TRBJ1-6	TGTGCCAGCAGAGAGGGACAGGGTATTAATTCACCCCTCCACTTT	CASREGQGINSPLHF
TRBV11-2	-	TRBD1	TRBJ2-7	TGTGCCAGCAGCCCACTTTCAGGGGGCGCCCCCCACGAGCAGTACTTC	CASSPLSGGAPHEQYF
TRBV11-2	-	TRBD1	TRBJ1-2	TGTGCCAGCAGCTTGGACAGGGGGTTGCGAGGCTACACCTTC	CASSLDRGLRGYTF
TRBV6-4	-	-	TRBJ2-7	TGTGCCAGCAGTGACTCCCCGGGACATCCCTACGAGCAGTACTTC	CASSDSPGHPYEQYF
TRBV5-6	-	-	TRBJ2-5	TGTGCCAGCAGCTCCGACACAGGGATGGGGACCCAGTACTTC	CASSSDTGMGTQYF
TRBV27	-	-	TRBJ2-1	TGTGCCAGCCGGAGGGATTGGTACAATGAGCAGTTCTTC	CASRRDWYNEQFF
TRBV6-6	-	-	TRBJ1-5	TGTGCCAGCAGCCACGAGTGGAGTCAGCCCCAGCATTTT	CASSHEWSQPQHF
TRBV9	-	-	TRBJ1-1	TGTGCCAGCAGCGTAGCGGCAGGCACTGAAGCTTTCTTT	CASSVAAGTEAFF
TRBV11-2	few	TRBD2	TRBJ2-7	TGTGCCAGCAGCTTGGGGACTAGCGGGCTCAGCTCCTACGAGCAGTACTTC	CASSLGTSGLSSYEQYF
TRBV15	-	-	TRBJ2-7	TGTGCCACCAGCGTAGGGGACACCGCCGAGCAGTACTTC	CATSVGDTAEQYF
TRBV18	-	-	TRBJ1-1	TGTGCCAGCTCACCACTGGAAGGGGTCTTGAACACTGAAGCTTTCTTT	CASSPLEGVLNTEAFF
TRBV30	-	-	TRBJ1-6	TGTGCCTGGAGTGTGGCAGGGGCTAATTCACCCCTCCACTTT	CAWSVAGANSPLHF
TRBV13	-	-	TRBJ1-4	TGTGCCAGCAGCGGCCGGGGGGCAAATAATGAAAAACTGTTTTTT	CASSGRGANNEKLFF
TRBV28	-	TRBD1	TRBJ1-1	TGTGCCAGCAGTTTCATTAGGGGACAGGGGGCATCAATGAACACTGAAGCTTTCTTT	CASSFIRGQGASMNTEAFF
TRBV13	-	TRBD1	TRBJ1-5	TGTGCCAGCAGCTTCGACAGGGGGTCTGGGGGTCAGCCCCAGCATTTT	CASSFDRGSGGQPQHF
TRBV19	few	-	TRBJ2-2	TGTGCCAGTAGTCGGGCGAACACCGGGGAGCTGTTTTTT	CASSRANTGELFF
TRBV30	few	TRBD2	TRBJ2-3	TGTGCCTGGAGTTCTGCTAGCGGGGCGCACACAGATACGCAGTATTTT	CAWSSASGAHTDTQYF
TRBV5-1	-	TRBD2	TRBJ2-1	TGCGCCAGCAGCTTTGCTAGCGGGGGGGTATATGAGCAGTTCTTC	CASSFASGGVYEQFF
TRBV5-4	once	-	TRBJ2-1	TGTGCCAGCAGCCCGGGGAATGAGCAGTTCTTC	CASSPGNEQFF
TRBV7-2	-	-	TRBJ2-1	TGTGCCAGCACCAGAAAGTCCAGTCACAATGAGCAGTTCTTC	CASTRKSSHNEQFF
TRBV6-5	-	-	TRBJ2-7	TGTGCCAGCAGCAGGACAGCTCCACCCTACGAGCAGTACTTC	CASSRTAPPYEQYF
TRBV7-3	-	TRBD2	TRBJ2-5	TGTGCCAGCAGCGCGGGACTAGCGGGGGGTGGGCAAGAGACCCAGTACTTC	CASSAGLAGGGQETQYF
TRBV5-1	few	TRBD1	TRBJ1-1	TGCGCCAGCAGCCAAACCTACAGGGGCACTGAAGCTTTCTTT	CASSQTYRGTEAFF
TRBV7-9	-	-	TRBJ1-5	TGTGCCAGCAGCTTAGGTCACAATCAGCCCCAGCATTTT	CASSLGHNQPQHF
TRBV5-1	-	TRBD1	TRBJ2-2	TGCGCCAGCAGCTTGGCCGGCGGGACAGGTGAGAACACCGGGGAGCTGTTTTTT	CASSLAGGTGENTGELFF
TRBV6-5	few	TRBD1	TRBJ1-2	TGTGCCAGCAGTTACGGGACAGGTAGCTATGGCTACACCTTC	CASSYGTGSYGYTF
TRBV7-6	-	-	TRBJ2-2	TGTCCCAGCAGCTTTAGTCAGGGGTATACCGGGGAGCTGTTTTTT	CPSSFSQGYTGELFF
TRBV7-9	-	-	TRBJ1-1	TGTGCCAGCAGCTACGGGGGAACTGAAGCTTTCTTT	CASSYGGTEAFF